One and the same sample provided the 12 T cell receptor beta chains below, sequenced in a study of cytomegalovirus exposure and HLA in healthy donors. The PCR used 60 Vbeta and 13 Jbeta primers. Using immunoSEQ multiplex PCR, the repertoire was profiled, and TCRdb retains in-frame clones only, with some absent. Among about 180,000 clones, roughly three quarters were seen once, and the ten largest hold just under 3%. Sequences were obtained from PBMCs. The source of these receptors is a male donor in good health and CMV-seronegative.

The CDR3 loop is CAWSVLDRGGYTF. In DNA, the CDR3 is TGTGCCTGGAGTGTACTGGACAGGGGTGGCTACACCTTC. The genes are TRBV30 and TRBJ1-2; 9 bases align to TRBD1. The CDR3 runs to 13 residues. The V and J ends lost 0 bases and 7 bases, in that order; junction bases with no gene match: 3. CDR1 GTSNPN and CDR2 SVGIG come from the germline V gene (reference sequence).

Points on this clone: No conserved phenylalanine or tryptophan is present at the end of the CDR3, so a read error is the likely explanation. The DNA is omitted, as the CDR3 cannot be located on it reliably, and the CDR3 follows TCRdb's listing. The genes are TRBV6-6 and TRBJ1-2; TRBD1 is the table's D call and was not checked against the DNA. With termini counted, the CDR3 has 13 amino acids. Germline assignment: CDR1 MNHNY and CDR2 SVGAGI (reference sequence). CDR3 residues: CASRPPGQGPLVT.

The gene calls are TRBV28 and TRBJ1-3; the D gene is possibly TRBD1 (5 bases). CDR1 is MDHEN, CDR2 SYDVKM, per germline. This CDR3 contains 14 residues. V lost 3 bases, J lost 3 bases, and 9 bases lay in between. The CDR3 nucleotides are TGTGCCAGCAGTTTCAACAGGCTTGGAAACACCATATATTTT. This codes for CASSFNRLGNTIYF.

The chain uses TRBV7-8 and TRBJ2-7, with TRBD2 matching 9 bases. Per germline, CDR1 SGHVS and CDR2 FQNEAQ. J gave up 0 bases and V 3 bases, and 3 bases lay outside the gene matches. The CDR3 sequence is 15 residues long. In DNA form, the CDR3 reads TGTGCCAGCAGCTTCTCTAGCGGGATCTCCTACGAGCAGTACTTC. This translates into CASSFSSGISYEQYF.

This clone was recorded once. The rearrangement uses TRBV27 and TRBJ1-1; D unclear. Trimming took 2 bases from V and 4 from J, leaving 11 bases between them. Germline V CDR1 and CDR2: MNHEY, SMNVEV (reference sequence). The CDR3 contains 14 residues. The CDR3 DNA is TGTGCCAGCAGTTTAGGTCGGGGTGGCACTGAAGCTTTCTTT. This gives the protein CASSLGRGGTEAFF.

The J gene is TRBJ2-1, the V gene TRBV13; 11 bases map to TRBD2. CDR3 length equals 15 residues. J gave up 5 bases and V 3 bases, and 3 bases lay outside the gene matches. Germline loops: CDR1 PRHDT, CDR2 FYEKMQ (reference sequence). Here the CDR3 reads CASSFGLAGDNEQFF. The CDR3 region has the DNA TGTGCCAGCAGCTTCGGACTAGCGGGCGACAATGAGCAGTTCTTC.

The chain recombines TRBV30 with TRBJ2-1, with 7 bases matching TRBD2. The CDR3 totals 12 residues. CDR1 is GTSNPN and CDR2 is SVGIG in the germline V gene (reference sequence). V shed 4 bases and J 7 bases; nucleotides not matched to a gene: 4. CDR3 in DNA: TGTGCCTGGACTAGCGGTACGAATGAGCAGTTCTTC. This sequence encodes CAWTSGTNEQFF.

This clone was counted a few times. The chain combines TRBV12-5 with TRBJ2-1; D not resolved. Trimming pared 2 bases from V and 4 bases from J, leaving 9 bases between. The germline V gene has CDR1 LGHNT and CDR2 FRNRAP. The CDR3 totals 14 residues. CDR3 sequence (DNA): TGTGCTAGTGGTTTGCCCGAGATGTACAATGAGCAGTTCTTC. Its translation: CASGLPEMYNEQFF.

This clone was recorded only once. The rearrangement joins TRBV30 to TRBJ2-1; perhaps TRBD1 as D (5 bases). Germline V gene sequence: CDR1 GTSNPN, CDR2 SVGIG (reference sequence). The V and J ends lost 2 bases and 8 bases respectively, with 10 bases between them. This CDR3 contains 12 residues. Here the CDR3 DNA reads TGTGCCTGGAGTTCTCAGGGCCATGAGCAGTTCTTC. This gives the protein CAWSSQGHEQFF.

In this sample, this clone turned up once. The chain recombines TRBV28 with TRBJ1-5; the D is unclear. This CDR3 has 14 residues. Trimming shortened V by 6 bases and J by 0 bases, and 9 bases separated the two germline ends. Germline V gene sequence: CDR1 MDHEN, CDR2 SYDVKM. The CDR3 DNA is TGTGCCAGCAGGGGCCCCTATAGCAATCAGCCCCAGCATTTT. This codes for CASRGPYSNQPQHF.

The V call is TRBV28, the J call TRBJ1-2, with TRBD1 identical over 9 bases. Germline V gene lookup returns CDR1 MDHEN and CDR2 SYDVKM. This CDR3 is 13 amino acids long. J gave up 6 bases and V 5 bases, and 4 bases lay outside the gene matches. The CDR3 is CASSPRTGDGYTF. The DNA for the CDR3 is TGTGCCAGCAGTCCGAGGACAGGGGATGGCTACACCTTC.

The rearrangement links TRBV11-2 to TRBJ2-3, with TRBD2 matching over 10 bases. This CDR3 has 17 residues. Germline lookup yields CDR1 SGHAT and CDR2 FQNNGV. Losses at the gene ends were 1 base for V and 0 bases for J; bases not matched to a gene: 4. The CDR3 is CASSLVSAGGSTDTQYF. CDR3 DNA: TGTGCCAGCAGCTTAGTTTCAGCGGGGGGGAGCACAGATACGCAGTATTTT. Drawing the rest from reference TRBV11-2 and TRBJ2-3, the complete variable domain is EAGVAQSPRYKIIEKRQSVAFWCNPISGHATLYWYQQILGQGPKLLIQFQNNGVVDDSQLPKDRFSAERLKGVDSTLKIQPAKLEDSAVYLCASSLVSAGGSTDTQYFGPGTRLTVL.